This T cell receptor beta chain was identified during a study of T cell responses to AZD1222 COVID-19 vaccine. For this clone: What it recognizes is unknown.

Libraries were prepared by immunoSEQ multiplex PCR; TCRdb keeps only in-frame clonotypes and omits some of them. The sample consists of about 100,000 clones, approximately 90% of them appearing once. Study-wide results and caveats: AZD1222 recipients seropositive at baseline numbered only 5 or 6. White British ancestry dominated among donors, who included more females, and clonal diversity was possibly underestimated. Receipt of two AZD1222 doses was followed by a rise in Spike-specific TCR breadth and depth.

The source is an adult in good health. The material sequenced was peripheral blood, taken on day 0 of AZD1222 vaccination.

CDR3 amino acids: CASRPHEARGPHQPQHF. The CDR3 region has the DNA TGTGCCAGCAGACCTCACGAGGCCAGGGGGCCTCATCAGCCCCAGCATTTT. V and J are TRBV28 and TRBJ1-5; the match to TRBD1 covers 8 bases. The CDR3 sequence is 17 residues long. Germline V gives CDR1 MDHEN, CDR2 SYDVKM. After removal of 6 bases from V and 5 bases from J, the junction contained 15 bases not matched to a gene.